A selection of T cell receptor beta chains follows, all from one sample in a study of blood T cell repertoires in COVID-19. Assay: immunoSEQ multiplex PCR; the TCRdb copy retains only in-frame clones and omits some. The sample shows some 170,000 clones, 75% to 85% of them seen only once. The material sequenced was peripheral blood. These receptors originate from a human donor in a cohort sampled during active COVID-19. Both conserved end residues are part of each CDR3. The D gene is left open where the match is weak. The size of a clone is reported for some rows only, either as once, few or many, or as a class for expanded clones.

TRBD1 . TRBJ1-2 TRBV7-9 CASSSSGGGYGYTF TGTGCCAGCAGCTCTTCAGGGGGCGGCTATGGCTACACCTTC
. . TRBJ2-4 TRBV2 CASSEAGWEGSF TGTGCCAGCAGTGAGGCGGGGTGGGAAGGTTCGTTC
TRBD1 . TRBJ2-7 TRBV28 CASQTGVRYEQYF TGTGCCAGTCAGACAGGGGTTAGGTACGAGCAGTACTTC
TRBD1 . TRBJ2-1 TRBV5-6 CASSPPGTGVYEQFF TGTGCCAGCAGCCCCCCAGGGACAGGGGTATATGAGCAGTTCTTC
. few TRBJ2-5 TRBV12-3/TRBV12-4 CASTPGETQYF TGTGCCAGCACCCCCGGTGAGACCCAGTACTTC
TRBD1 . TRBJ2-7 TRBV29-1 CSVVGQGFYEQYF TGCAGCGTTGTGGGACAGGGCTTCTACGAGCAGTACTTC
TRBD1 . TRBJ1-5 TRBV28 CASRLAGGDLSSQPQHF TGTGCCAGCCGCCTGGCAGGGGGCGATCTATCTAGTCAGCCCCAGCATTTT
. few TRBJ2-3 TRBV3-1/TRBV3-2 CASSQAGDNTDTQYF TGTGCCAGCAGCCAAGCGGGGGATAACACAGATACGCAGTATTTT
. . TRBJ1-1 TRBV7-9 CASSLGRDMNTEAFF TGTGCCAGCAGCTTAGGTCGGGATATGAACACTGAAGCTTTCTTT
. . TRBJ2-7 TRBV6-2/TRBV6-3 CASSYDNSYEQYF TGTGCCAGCAGTTACGACAACTCCTACGAGCAGTACTTC
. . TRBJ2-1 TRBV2 CASSPDSSEQFF TGTGCCAGCAGTCCCGACAGTTCTGAGCAGTTCTTC
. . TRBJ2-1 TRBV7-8 CASSPTSDEQFF TGTGCCAGCAGCCCCACCAGCGACGAGCAGTTCTTC
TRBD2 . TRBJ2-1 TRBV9 CASSVVGGSSYDEQFF TGTGCCAGCAGCGTAGTCGGCGGGAGTTCGTACGATGAGCAGTTCTTC
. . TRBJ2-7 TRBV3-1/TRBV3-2 CASSQDLVEISSYEQYF TGTGCCAGCAGCCAAGATTTAGTCGAAATTAGCTCCTACGAGCAGTACTTC
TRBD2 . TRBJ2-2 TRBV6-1 CASSARLAAANTGELFF TGTGCCAGCAGTGCCCGACTAGCGGCAGCGAACACCGGGGAGCTGTTTTTT
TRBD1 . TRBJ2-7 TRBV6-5 CASSSPTGGAYEQYF TGTGCCAGCAGTTCCCCGACAGGGGGGGCCTACGAGCAGTACTTC
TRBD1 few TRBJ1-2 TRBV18 CASSPPGQGFFYGYTF TGTGCCAGCTCACCACCGGGACAGGGTTTTTTTTATGGCTACACCTTC
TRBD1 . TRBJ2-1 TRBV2 CASSAGTGGPSSYNEQFF TGTGCCAGCAGCGCCGGGACAGGGGGCCCGAGCTCCTACAATGAGCAGTTCTTC
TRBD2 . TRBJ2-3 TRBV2 CASRRGSPSTDTQYF TGTGCCAGCAGGCGGGGGTCTCCTAGCACAGATACGCAGTATTTT
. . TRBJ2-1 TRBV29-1 CSVVEAKEQFF TGCAGCGTTGTCGAGGCGAAGGAGCAGTTCTTC
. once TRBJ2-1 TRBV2 CASRGGQPFF TGTGCCAGCAGGGGCGGACAGCCCTTCTTC
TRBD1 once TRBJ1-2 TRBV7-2 CASSSTGNYGYTF TGTGCCAGCAGTTCGACAGGGAACTATGGCTACACCTTC
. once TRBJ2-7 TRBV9 CASSPMADEQYF TGTGCCAGCAGCCCGATGGCGGACGAGCAGTACTTC
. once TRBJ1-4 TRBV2 CASIFPGHSLGEKLFF TGTGCCAGCATTTTCCCGGGACACTCCCTGGGTGAAAAACTGTTTTTT
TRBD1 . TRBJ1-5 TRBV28 CASTPGTGVNQPQHF TGTGCCAGCACCCCCGGGACAGGGGTAAATCAGCCCCAGCATTTT
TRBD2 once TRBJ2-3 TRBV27 CASTPLAGVVSDTQYF TGTGCCAGCACTCCCCTAGCGGGAGTTGTGTCAGATACGCAGTATTTT
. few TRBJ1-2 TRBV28 CASRADSSYGYTF TGTGCCAGCCGTGCCGACAGTTCCTATGGCTACACCTTC
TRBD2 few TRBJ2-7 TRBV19 CASSMTSAEQYF TGTGCCAGTAGTATGACTAGCGCCGAGCAGTACTTC
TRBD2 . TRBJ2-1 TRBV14 CASSQPSGWVAYNEQFF TGTGCCAGCAGCCAACCTAGCGGGTGGGTAGCCTACAATGAGCAGTTCTTC
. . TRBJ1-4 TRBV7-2 CASSLAPGRHEKLFF TGTGCCAGCAGCTTAGCACCAGGGCGGCACGAAAAACTGTTTTTT
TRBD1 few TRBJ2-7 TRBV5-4 CASSFRSGGIYEQYF TGTGCCAGCAGCTTCCGGTCAGGGGGAATCTACGAGCAGTACTTC
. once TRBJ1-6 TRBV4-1 CASSQEGYRVGMNSPLHF TGCGCCAGCAGCCAAGAAGGTTATCGAGTCGGGATGAATTCACCCCTCCACTTT
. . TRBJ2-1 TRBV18 CASSPPGNSNEQFF TGTGCCAGCTCACCTCCAGGAAACTCCAATGAGCAGTTCTTC
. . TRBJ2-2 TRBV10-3 CAISDSPQGTGELFF TGTGCCATCAGTGATTCCCCACAGGGAACCGGGGAGCTGTTTTTT
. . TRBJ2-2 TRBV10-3 CAISERVDTGELFF TGTGCCATCAGTGAAAGAGTTGACACCGGGGAGCTGTTTTTT